Shown below are 19 T cell receptor beta chains from a single sample sequenced in a study of CD8 T cells in ankylosing spondylitis. Study-wide results and limits: About 8 highly homologous variants made up a TCR beta motif, and this motif appeared characteristic of ankylosing spondylitis blood.

TCRdb re-called the 5' RACE reads through MiXCR, storing one row per CDR3 protein. Seen here are some 700,000 distinct CDR3 sequences, around 19% observed once, and the top ten hold around a fifth. Their antigen targets remain unknown. Material: blood, either unsorted or a sorted T cell fraction (not recorded which). These receptors all stem from a male donor with ankylosing spondylitis.

The CDR3 sequence: CASWTAPNYGYTF. The CDR3 nucleotides read TGTGCCAGCTGGACCGCTCCTAACTATGGCTACACCTTC. The rearrangement links TRBV6-1 to TRBJ1-2; D ambiguous. The CDR3 contains 13 residues. Deletions cut 8 bases from V and 0 bases from J, with 10 bases between. Per the germline V gene, CDR1 is MNHNS and CDR2 is SASEGT.

The chain joins TRBV7-2 to TRBJ2-1; TRBD2 aligns across 7 bases. Germline V lookup: CDR1 SGHTA, CDR2 FQGNSA. The CDR3 is 15 amino acids. The V segment lost 5 bases and the J segment 11 bases; nucleotides outside the gene matches: 15. CDR3 nucleotides: TGTGCCAGCAGCATGGGAGGGCTGGCGGTTACTAAGCAGTTCTTC. Translating gives CASSMGGLAVTKQFF.

The V call is TRBV6-1, the J call TRBJ2-5, with TRBD2 matching over 8 bases. Germline loops: CDR1 MNHNS, CDR2 SASEGT. This CDR3 spans 16 amino acids. Unmatched junction bases numbered 12, after V lost 4 bases and J lost 5 bases. The CDR3 coding sequence is TGTGCCAGCAGTGGCCCGGAGACGGGGGGGCCGGAGACCCAGTACTTC. It specifies CASSGPETGGPETQYF.

A few counts support this clonotype. The chain couples TRBV25-1 to TRBJ1-2; maybe TRBD1 (5 bases). The CDR3 contains 14 residues. CDR1 and CDR2 (germline): MGHDK, SYGVNS. V dropped 3 bases and J dropped 3 bases, with 11 bases sitting between them. CDR3 sequence reads: CASSDPGRYYGYTF. CDR3 sequence (DNA): TGTGCCAGCAGTGATCCGGGACGGTACTATGGCTACACCTTC.

A few counts support this clonotype. The chain has TRBV12-3 or TRBV12-4 and TRBJ1-2; D gene unclear. There are 13 residues in the CDR3. The V end was cut by 3 bases, the J end by 2 bases, with 7 bases between. DNA for the CDR3: TGTGCCAGCAGTTTTAAGGGAAACTATGGCTACACCTTC. This sequence encodes CASSFKGNYGYTF.

There are a few counts of this clonotype. This chain uses TRBV5-1 with TRBJ2-3; D not resolved. Trimming took 7 bases from V and 0 from J, leaving 15 bases between them. Germline V CDR1 and CDR2: SGHRS, YFSETQ. This CDR3 region has 15 residues. This chain's CDR3 is CASSNFSPSTDTQYF. CDR3 sequence (DNA): TGCGCCAGCTCCAATTTCAGCCCTAGCACAGATACGCAGTATTTT.

This clonotype was seen more than once but under ten times. The rearrangement joins TRBV10-1 to TRBJ2-7, with 8 bases fitting TRBD1. This CDR3 contains 15 residues. V was clipped by 5 bases and J by 2 bases; unmatched bases: 8. Germline V lookup: CDR1 WNHNN, CDR2 SYGVQD (reference sequence). The CDR3 sequence: CASSRGQGTAYEQYF. The DNA for the CDR3 is TGCGCCAGCAGTCGAGGACAGGGCACTGCCTACGAGCAGTACTTC.

This clonotype was seen more than once but under ten times. The J gene is TRBJ2-7, the V gene TRBV5-5, with 9 positions matching TRBD1. The germline V gene has CDR1 SGHKS and CDR2 YYEKEE (reference sequence). There are 15 residues in the CDR3. V was pared by 2 bases and J by 2 bases, with 5 bases of the junction left unmatched. The CDR3 region is CASSFTGTGPYEQYF. Written as DNA, the CDR3 is TGTGCCAGCAGCTTCACCGGGACAGGGCCCTACGAGCAGTACTTC.

This clonotype has more than one count but fewer than ten. The chain joins TRBV5-1 to TRBJ2-7; possible D gene TRBD1, 6 bases. The CDR3 loop spans 14 amino acids. Trimming removed 5 bases at V and 3 bases at J, with 15 bases between. Germline-derived CDR1 and CDR2 are SGHRS and YFSETQ. CDR3 bases: TGCGCCAGCAGACCAACAGGGACCCTCTACGAGCAGTACTTC. Its protein product is CASRPTGTLYEQYF.

V is TRBV7-9 and J is TRBJ2-3, with D maybe TRBD2 (6 bases). The V gene's germline CDR1 is SEHNR and CDR2 FQNEAQ (reference sequence). The germline V and J ends were trimmed by 5 bases and 2 bases, with 14 bases remaining between them. The CDR3 spans 15 residues. CDR3 DNA: TGTGCCAGCAGCCCAACTAGCCCTAACACAGATACGCAGTATTTT. Protein: CASSPTSPNTDTQYF.

V and J are TRBV4-1 and TRBJ2-7; D may be TRBD2 (6 bases). This CDR3 comprises 16 residues. The germline V and J ends were trimmed by 0 bases and 5 bases, with 17 bases remaining between them. CDR1 MGHRA and CDR2 YSYEKL come from the germline V gene. The CDR3 loop is CASSQDRGLGGDEQYF. CDR3 sequence (DNA): TGCGCCAGCAGCCAAGATCGGGGCCTGGGGGGTGACGAGCAGTACTTC.

This clonotype came up a few times. V and J are TRBV25-1 and TRBJ2-1, with 13 bases aligning to TRBD2. The CDR3 contains 16 residues. From germline, CDR1 is MGHDK and CDR2 SYGVNS. Trimming at V came to 6 bases and at J to 4 bases, leaving 6 bases not matched to a gene. CDR3 region: CASRNSLAGGYNEQFF. The CDR3, as DNA: TGTGCCAGCAGAAACTCACTAGCGGGGGGGTACAATGAGCAGTTCTTC.

J is TRBJ1-1 and V is TRBV3-1; D unresolved. Per germline, CDR1 LGHDT and CDR2 YNNKEL (reference sequence). The CDR3 sequence is 13 residues long. The germline V and J ends were trimmed by 8 bases and 5 bases, with 15 bases remaining between them. Here the CDR3 reads CASGRTGGTEAFF. CDR3 in DNA: TGTGCCAGCGGGCGGACGGGTGGGACTGAAGCTTTCTTT.

The rearrangement uses TRBV20-1 and TRBJ2-3; 9 positions match TRBD1. After removal of 2 bases from V and 4 bases from J, the junction contained 7 bases not matched to a gene. The CDR3 is made up of 15 amino acids. Germline V gene lookup returns CDR1 DFQATT and CDR2 SNEGSKA (reference sequence). CDR3 sequence: CSARSGQGLADTQYF. Here the CDR3 DNA reads TGCAGTGCTAGAAGTGGACAGGGGCTTGCAGATACGCAGTATTTT.

This clonotype has a handful of counts. V and J are TRBV20-1 and TRBJ2-5; tentatively, D is TRBD1 (5 bases). This CDR3 contains 13 residues. Trimming pared 3 bases from V and 5 bases from J, leaving 13 bases between. CDR1 and CDR2 from the germline V gene are DFQATT and SNEGSKA (reference sequence). The CDR3 DNA is TGCAGTGCTAGGATACCAGGGCCTGAGACCCAGTACTTC. It specifies CSARIPGPETQYF.

In this sample, this clonotype turned up a few times. The chain employs TRBV20-1 and TRBJ1-2; D might be TRBD1 (6 bases). Germline-derived CDR1 and CDR2 are DFQATT and SNEGSKA (reference sequence). Trimming removed 6 bases from V and 2 bases from J, with 10 bases in between. CDR3 length: 12 residues. CDR3 sequence: CSARTENYGYTF. CDR3 sequence (DNA): TGCAGTGCCAGGACAGAAAACTATGGCTACACCTTC.

The chain employs TRBV6-2 or TRBV6-3 and TRBJ2-3; 8 nucleotides line up with TRBD2. The germline gives CDR1 MNHEY, CDR2 SVGEGT. The J segment lost 6 bases and the V segment lost 2 bases, leaving 13 bases of the junction unmatched. The CDR3 loop spans 17 amino acids. The CDR3 DNA is TGTGCCAGCAGTTACCCAACTCTAGCGGGCGCCGAGGATACGCAGTATTTT. This gives the protein CASSYPTLAGAEDTQYF.

The V gene is TRBV5-1, the J gene TRBJ2-3; D is unclear. The V end was cut by 2 bases, the J end by 0 bases, with 10 bases between. This CDR3 is 15 amino acids long. Germline V CDR1 and CDR2: SGHRS, YFSETQ. The DNA for the CDR3 is TGCGCCAGCAGCTTTGTGGGCGCTAGCACAGATACGCAGTATTTT. Protein product: CASSFVGASTDTQYF.

This chain uses TRBV4-1 with TRBJ1-2; no clear D. The CDR3 is 17 amino acids. CDR1 MGHRA and CDR2 YSYEKL come from the germline V gene. Trimming shortened V by 5 bases and J by 0 bases, and 19 bases separated the two germline ends. CDR3 coding DNA: TGCGCCAGCAGCACCCCCACGCCCGTGGTTGCTAACTATGGCTACACCTTC. Its translation is CASSTPTPVVANYGYTF.